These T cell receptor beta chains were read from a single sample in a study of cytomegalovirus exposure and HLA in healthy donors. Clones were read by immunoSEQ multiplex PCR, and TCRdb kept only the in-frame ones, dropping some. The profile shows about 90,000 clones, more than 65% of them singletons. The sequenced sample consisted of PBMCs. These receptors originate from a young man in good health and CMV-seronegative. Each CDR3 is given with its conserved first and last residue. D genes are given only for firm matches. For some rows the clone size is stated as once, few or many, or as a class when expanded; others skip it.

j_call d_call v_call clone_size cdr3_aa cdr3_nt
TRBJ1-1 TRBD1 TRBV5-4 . CASSSGQLNTEAFF TGTGCCAGCAGCTCGGGACAGTTGAACACTGAAGCTTTCTTT
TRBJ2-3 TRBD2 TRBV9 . CASSVGLAGGRHTDTQYF TGTGCCAGCAGCGTAGGGCTAGCGGGGGGCCGACACACAGATACGCAGTATTTT
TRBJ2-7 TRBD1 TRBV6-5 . CASSRPGQGTGEQYF TGTGCCAGCAGTCGACCGGGACAGGGAACCGGTGAGCAGTACTTC
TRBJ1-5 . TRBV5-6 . CASSLGPGGQPQHF TGTGCCAGCAGCTTAGGGCCCGGGGGGCAGCCCCAGCATTTT
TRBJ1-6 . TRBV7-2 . CASSALSIVHSPLHF TGTGCCAGCAGCGCACTAAGCATTGTCCATTCACCCCTCCACTTT
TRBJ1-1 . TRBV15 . CATSQGLRNTEAFF TGTGCCACCAGCCAGGGACTTAGGAACACTGAAGCTTTCTTT
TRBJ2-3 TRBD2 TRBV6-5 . CASSYFGGSTDTQYF TGTGCCAGCAGTTACTTCGGGGGGAGCACAGATACGCAGTATTTT
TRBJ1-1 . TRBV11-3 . CASRRTGKHNHTEAFF TGTGCCAGCAGACGTACAGGGAAGCATAACCACACTGAAGCTTTCTTT
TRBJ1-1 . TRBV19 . CASRGTPNTEAFF TGTGCCAGTAGAGGGACACCGAACACTGAAGCTTTCTTT
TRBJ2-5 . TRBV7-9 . CASSRRLDQETQYF TGTGCCAGCAGCCGGCGGCTAGACCAAGAGACCCAGTACTTC
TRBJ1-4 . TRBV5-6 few CASRFTGNEKLFF TGTGCCAGCAGATTTACAGGGAATGAAAAACTGTTTTTT
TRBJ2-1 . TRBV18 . CASSLRTGLTYNEQFF TGTGCCAGCTCACTTCGAACAGGGCTCACCTACAATGAGCAGTTCTTC
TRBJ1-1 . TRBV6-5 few CATLQIRGNTEAFF TGTGCCACCCTCCAGATCAGGGGGAACACTGAAGCTTTCTTT
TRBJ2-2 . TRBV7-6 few CASSLESTGNTGELFF TGTGCCAGCAGCTTAGAATCAACAGGGAACACCGGGGAGCTGTTTTTT
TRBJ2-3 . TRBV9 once CASSATGSTDTQYF TGTGCCAGCAGCGCCACGGGGAGCACAGATACGCAGTATTTT
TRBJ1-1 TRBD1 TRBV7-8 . CASSARQGRRTEAFF TGTGCCAGCAGCGCAAGACAGGGAAGGAGGACTGAAGCTTTCTTT
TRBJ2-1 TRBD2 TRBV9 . CASSVEGPLAGGIRYNEQFF TGTGCCAGCAGCGTAGAAGGTCCGCTAGCGGGGGGAATAAGGTACAATGAGCAGTTCTTC
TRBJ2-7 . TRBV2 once CASDEGPRSYEQYF TGTGCCAGCGACGAGGGCCCAAGATCCTACGAGCAGTACTTC
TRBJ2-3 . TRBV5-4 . CASTQQILGGRDTQYF TGTGCCAGCACCCAGCAGATACTTGGAGGAAGAGATACGCAGTATTTT
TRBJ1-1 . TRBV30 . CAWRYTGNTEAFF TGTGCCTGGAGGTACACAGGGAACACTGAAGCTTTCTTT
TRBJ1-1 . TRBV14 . CASSPILEGRGTEAFF TGTGCCAGCAGCCCAATCTTGGAGGGTCGCGGAACTGAAGCTTTCTTT
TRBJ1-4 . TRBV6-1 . CASSEVGRGGGEKLFF TGTGCCAGCAGTGAAGTCGGCCGGGGCGGGGGTGAAAAACTGTTTTTT
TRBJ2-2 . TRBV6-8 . CASSLAVPGTLNTGELFF TGTGCCAGCAGTTTGGCGGTTCCCGGGACTCTGAACACCGGGGAGCTGTTTTTT
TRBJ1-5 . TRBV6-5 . CASSSGQINSNQPQHF TGTGCCAGCAGTTCAGGACAGATTAATAGCAATCAGCCCCAGCATTTT
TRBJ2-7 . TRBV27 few CASSPLTGSPDYEQYF TGTGCCAGCAGTCCTTTAACAGGGTCCCCTGACTACGAGCAGTACTTC
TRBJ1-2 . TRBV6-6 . CASSLDSLYGYTF TGTGCCAGCAGTTTGGACAGCCTCTATGGCTACACCTTC
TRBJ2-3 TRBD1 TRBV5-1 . CASETGGPTDTQYF TGCGCCAGCGAGACAGGGGGCCCCACAGATACGCAGTATTTT
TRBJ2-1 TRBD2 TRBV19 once CASKNGGGAAAEQFF TGTGCCAGTAAGAATGGCGGGGGGGCCGCAGCTGAGCAGTTCTTC
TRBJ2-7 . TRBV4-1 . CASSQAPTGYEQYF TGCGCCAGCAGCCAGGCCCCAACGGGGTACGAGCAGTACTTC
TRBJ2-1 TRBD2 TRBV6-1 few CASSGDSGGYNEQFF TGTGCCAGCAGTGGCGATAGCGGGGGGTACAATGAGCAGTTCTTC
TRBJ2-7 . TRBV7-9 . CASSLPGGYEQYF TGTGCCAGCAGCTTACCAGGAGGCTACGAGCAGTACTTC
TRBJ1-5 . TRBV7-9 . CASSLEGLNQPQHF TGTGCCAGCAGCTTAGAGGGGCTAAATCAGCCCCAGCATTTT
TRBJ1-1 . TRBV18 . CASSPPEDWRAEAFF TGTGCCAGCTCACCACCGGAGGATTGGAGAGCTGAAGCTTTCTTT
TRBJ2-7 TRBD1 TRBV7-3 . CASSLGDGQGYEQYF TGTGCCAGCAGCTTGGGGGATGGACAGGGCTACGAGCAGTACTTC
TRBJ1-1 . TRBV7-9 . CASSLQKPEAFF TGTGCCAGCAGCCTACAGAAGCCTGAAGCTTTCTTT
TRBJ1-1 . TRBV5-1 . CASSLDGFMNTEAFF TGCGCCAGCAGCTTGGACGGGTTCATGAACACTGAAGCTTTCTTT
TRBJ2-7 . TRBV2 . CATNRQARSYEQYF TGTGCCACTAACAGGCAGGCCCGCTCCTACGAGCAGTACTTC
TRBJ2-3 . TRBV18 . CASSPPAATDTQYF TGTGCCAGCTCACCACCGGCGGCCACAGATACGCAGTATTTT
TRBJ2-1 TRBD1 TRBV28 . CASSPQTGGMFNEQFF TGTGCCAGCAGTCCCCAGACAGGGGGAATGTTCAATGAGCAGTTCTTC
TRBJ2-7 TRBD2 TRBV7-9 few CASSFSGTSGLYEQYF TGTGCCAGCAGCTTCTCCGGGACTAGCGGCCTCTACGAGCAGTACTTC
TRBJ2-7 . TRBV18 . CASSPQGVQYEQYF TGTGCCAGCTCACCACAGGGGGTTCAATACGAGCAGTACTTC